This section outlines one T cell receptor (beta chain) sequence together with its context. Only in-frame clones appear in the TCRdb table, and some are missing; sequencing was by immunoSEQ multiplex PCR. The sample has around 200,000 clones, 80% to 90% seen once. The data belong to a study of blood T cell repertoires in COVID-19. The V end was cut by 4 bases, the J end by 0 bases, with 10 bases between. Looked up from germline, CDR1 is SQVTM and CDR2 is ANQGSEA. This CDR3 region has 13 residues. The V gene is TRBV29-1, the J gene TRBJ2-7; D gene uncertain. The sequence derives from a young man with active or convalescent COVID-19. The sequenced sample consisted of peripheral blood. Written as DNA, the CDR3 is TGCAGCGTTGTCCGAAGCAACTCCTACGAGCAGTACTTC. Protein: CSVVRSNSYEQYF.